Described below is a single T cell receptor beta chain sequence and its context. Its matching antigen is unknown. The sample contains more than one DNA sequence encoding this CDR3. The PCR ran on 60 Vbeta and 13 Jbeta primers. Profiled with immunoSEQ multiplex PCR; TCRdb holds only in-frame clones, not every one. There are about 150,000 clones in the sample; 84% occur only once, and around 4.9% lies in the top ten. Trimming removed 3 bases at V and 2 bases at J, with 10 bases between. The germline gives CDR1 SNHLY, CDR2 FYNNEI. CDR3 length: 15 residues. The sample is drawn from a study of cytomegalovirus exposure and HLA in healthy donors. Study information: Early on, a data release was issued that held 85 million to 95 million unique TCRs from HLA-typed donors. Broader study findings: For most TCR sequences rarity was the rule, although some public TCRs occurred in many donors.

This sequence was found in a man aged 18 to 29 in good health and CMV-seronegative. The sequencing input was PBMCs. The chain uses TRBV2 and TRBJ2-2, with D possibly TRBD2 on 5 matching bases. CDR3 nucleotides: TGTGCCAGCAGTGAGTGGACTCCTAACACCGGGGAGCTGTTTTTT. This gives the protein CASSEWTPNTGELFF.